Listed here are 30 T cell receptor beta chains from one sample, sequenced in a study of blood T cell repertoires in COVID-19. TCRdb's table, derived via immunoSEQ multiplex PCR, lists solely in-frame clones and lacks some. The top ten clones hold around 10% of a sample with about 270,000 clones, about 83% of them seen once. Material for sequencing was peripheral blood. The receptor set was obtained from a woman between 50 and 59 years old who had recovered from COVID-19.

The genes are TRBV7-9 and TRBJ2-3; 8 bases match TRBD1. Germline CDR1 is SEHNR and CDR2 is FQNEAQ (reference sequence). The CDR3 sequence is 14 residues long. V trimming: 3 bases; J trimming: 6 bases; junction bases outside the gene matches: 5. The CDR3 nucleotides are TGTGCCAGCAGCTTTGGCAGGGGGCCTGATACGCAGTATTTT. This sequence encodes CASSFGRGPDTQYF.

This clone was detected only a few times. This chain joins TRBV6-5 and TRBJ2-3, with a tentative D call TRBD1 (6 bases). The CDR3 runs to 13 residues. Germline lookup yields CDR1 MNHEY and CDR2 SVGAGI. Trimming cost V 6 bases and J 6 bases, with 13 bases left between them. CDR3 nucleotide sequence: TGTGCCAGCAGGGACAGCCCGGGGGATACGCAGTATTTT. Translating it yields CASRDSPGDTQYF.

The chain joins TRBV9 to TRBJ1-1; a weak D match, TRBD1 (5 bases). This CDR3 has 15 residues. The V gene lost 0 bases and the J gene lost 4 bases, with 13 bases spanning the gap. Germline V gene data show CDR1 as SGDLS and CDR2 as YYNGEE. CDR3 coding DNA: TGTGCCAGCAGCGTAGGGGAAGGGGCCGGCACTGAAGCTTTCTTT. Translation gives CASSVGEGAGTEAFF. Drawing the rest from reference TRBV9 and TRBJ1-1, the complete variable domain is DSGVTQTPKHLITATGQRVTLRCSPRSGDLSVYWYQQSLDQGLQFLIQYYNGEERAKGNILERFSAQQFPDLHSELNLSSLELGDSALYFCASSVGEGAGTEAFFGQGTRLTVV.

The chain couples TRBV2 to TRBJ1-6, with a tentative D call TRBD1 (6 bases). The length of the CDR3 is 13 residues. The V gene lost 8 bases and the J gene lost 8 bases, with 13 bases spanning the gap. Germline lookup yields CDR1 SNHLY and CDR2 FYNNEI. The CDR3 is CASGPRQDSPLHF. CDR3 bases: TGTGCCAGCGGCCCGAGACAGGATTCACCCCTCCACTTT.

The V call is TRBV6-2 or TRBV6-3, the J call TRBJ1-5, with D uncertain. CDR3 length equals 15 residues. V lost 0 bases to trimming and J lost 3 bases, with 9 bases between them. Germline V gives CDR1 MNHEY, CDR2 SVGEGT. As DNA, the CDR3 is TGTGCCAGCAGTTACTCCCAGGAATCCAATCAGCCCCAGCATTTT. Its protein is CASSYSQESNQPQHF.

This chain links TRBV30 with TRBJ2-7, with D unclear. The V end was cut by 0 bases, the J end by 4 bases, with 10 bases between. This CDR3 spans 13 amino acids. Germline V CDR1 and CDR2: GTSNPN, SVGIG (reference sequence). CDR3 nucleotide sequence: TGTGCCTGGAGTGTAGAGGCGTGGTACGAGCAGTACTTC. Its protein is CAWSVEAWYEQYF. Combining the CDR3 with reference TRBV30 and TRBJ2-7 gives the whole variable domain SQTIHQWPATLVQPVGSPLSLECTVEGTSNPNLYWYRQAAGRGLQLLFYSVGIGQISSEVPQNLSASRPQDRQFILSSKKLLLSDSGFYLCAWSVEAWYEQYFGPGTRLTVT.

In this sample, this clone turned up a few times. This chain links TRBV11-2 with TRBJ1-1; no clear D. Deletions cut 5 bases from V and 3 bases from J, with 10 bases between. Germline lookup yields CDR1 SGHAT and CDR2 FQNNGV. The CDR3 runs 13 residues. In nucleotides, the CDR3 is TGTGCCAGCAGCGAACAATTTTACACTGAAGCTTTCTTT. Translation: CASSEQFYTEAFF. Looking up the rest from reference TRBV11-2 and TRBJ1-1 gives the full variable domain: EAGVAQSPRYKIIEKRQSVAFWCNPISGHATLYWYQQILGQGPKLLIQFQNNGVVDDSQLPKDRFSAERLKGVDSTLKIQPAKLEDSAVYLCASSEQFYTEAFFGQGTRLTVV.

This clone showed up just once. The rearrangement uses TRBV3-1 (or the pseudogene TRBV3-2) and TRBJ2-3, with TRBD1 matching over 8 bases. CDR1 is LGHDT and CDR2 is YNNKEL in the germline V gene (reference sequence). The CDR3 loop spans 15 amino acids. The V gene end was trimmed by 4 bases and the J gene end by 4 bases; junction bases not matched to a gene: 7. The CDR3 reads CASSPTDRVADTQYF. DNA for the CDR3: TGTGCCAGCAGCCCGACGGACAGGGTGGCAGATACGCAGTATTTT.

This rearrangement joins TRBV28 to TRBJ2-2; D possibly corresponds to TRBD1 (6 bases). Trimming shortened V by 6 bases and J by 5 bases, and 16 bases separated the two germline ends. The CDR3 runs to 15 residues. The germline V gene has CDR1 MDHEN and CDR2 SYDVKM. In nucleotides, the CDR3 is TGTGCCAGCAGCCCTACATCAGGGGTAACCGGGGAGCTGTTTTTT. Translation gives CASSPTSGVTGELFF.

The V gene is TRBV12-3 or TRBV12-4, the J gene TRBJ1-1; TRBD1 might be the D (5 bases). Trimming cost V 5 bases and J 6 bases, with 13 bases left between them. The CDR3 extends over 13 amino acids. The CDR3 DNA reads TGTGCCAGCAGTGGGGGGTTTACCGCTGAAGCTTTCTTT. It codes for CASSGGFTAEAFF.

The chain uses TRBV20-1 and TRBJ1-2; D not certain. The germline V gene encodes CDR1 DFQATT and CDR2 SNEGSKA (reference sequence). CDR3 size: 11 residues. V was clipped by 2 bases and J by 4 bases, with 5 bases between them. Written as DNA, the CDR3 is TGCAGTGCTAGACCCCTCTATGGCTACACCTTC. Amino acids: CSARPLYGYTF.

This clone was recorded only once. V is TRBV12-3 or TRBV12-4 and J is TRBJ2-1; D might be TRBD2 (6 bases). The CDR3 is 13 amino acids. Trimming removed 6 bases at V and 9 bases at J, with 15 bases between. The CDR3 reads CASSREAGGEQFF. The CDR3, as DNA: TGTGCCAGCAGCAGAGAGGCCGGGGGTGAGCAGTTCTTC.

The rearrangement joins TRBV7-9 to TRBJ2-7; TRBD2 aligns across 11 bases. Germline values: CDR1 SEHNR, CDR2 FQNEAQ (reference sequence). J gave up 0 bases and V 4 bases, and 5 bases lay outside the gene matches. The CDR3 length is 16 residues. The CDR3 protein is CASSYGLAGSSYEQYF. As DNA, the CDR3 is TGTGCCAGCAGCTACGGACTAGCGGGTAGCTCCTACGAGCAGTACTTC.

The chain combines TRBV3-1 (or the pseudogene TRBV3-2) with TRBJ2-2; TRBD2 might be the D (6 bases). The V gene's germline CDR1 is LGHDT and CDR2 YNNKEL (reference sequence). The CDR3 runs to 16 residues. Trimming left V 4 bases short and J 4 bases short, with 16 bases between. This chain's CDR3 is CASSPRVVGGTGELFF. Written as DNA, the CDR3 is TGTGCCAGCAGCCCGCGAGTCGTGGGAGGCACCGGGGAGCTGTTTTTT.

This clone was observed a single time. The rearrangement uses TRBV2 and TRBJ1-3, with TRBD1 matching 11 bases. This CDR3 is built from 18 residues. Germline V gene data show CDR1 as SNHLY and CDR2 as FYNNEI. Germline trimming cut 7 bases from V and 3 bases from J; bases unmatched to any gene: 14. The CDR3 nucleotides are TGTGCCAGCACTTCGCCCGGGTGGGGACAGGGGGATGGAAACACCATATATTTT. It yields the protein CASTSPGWGQGDGNTIYF.

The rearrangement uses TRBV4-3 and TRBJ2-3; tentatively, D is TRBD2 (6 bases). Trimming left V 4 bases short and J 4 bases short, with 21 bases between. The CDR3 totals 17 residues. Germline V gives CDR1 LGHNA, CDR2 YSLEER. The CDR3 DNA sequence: TGCGCCAGCAGCCCTGGACTACGCGGGAAGACAGCAGATACGCAGTATTTT. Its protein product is CASSPGLRGKTADTQYF.

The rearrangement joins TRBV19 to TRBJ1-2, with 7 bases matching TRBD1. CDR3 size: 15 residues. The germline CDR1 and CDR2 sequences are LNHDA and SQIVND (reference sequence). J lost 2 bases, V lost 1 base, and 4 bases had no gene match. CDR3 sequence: CASSIGARGNYGYTF. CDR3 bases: TGTGCCAGTAGTATAGGCGCCAGGGGGAACTATGGCTACACCTTC.

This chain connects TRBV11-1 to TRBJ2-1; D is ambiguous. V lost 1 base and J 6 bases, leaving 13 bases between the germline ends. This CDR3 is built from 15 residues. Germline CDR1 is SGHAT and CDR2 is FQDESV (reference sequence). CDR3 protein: CASSLGSTTPNEQFF. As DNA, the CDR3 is TGTGCCAGCAGCTTAGGTAGCACTACACCCAATGAGCAGTTCTTC.

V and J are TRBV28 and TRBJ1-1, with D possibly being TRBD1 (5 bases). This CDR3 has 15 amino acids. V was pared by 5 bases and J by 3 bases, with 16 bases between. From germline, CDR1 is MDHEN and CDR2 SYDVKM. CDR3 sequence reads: CASSPSQGRYTEAFF. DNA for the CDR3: TGTGCCAGCAGTCCCTCCCAGGGAAGGTACACTGAAGCTTTCTTT.

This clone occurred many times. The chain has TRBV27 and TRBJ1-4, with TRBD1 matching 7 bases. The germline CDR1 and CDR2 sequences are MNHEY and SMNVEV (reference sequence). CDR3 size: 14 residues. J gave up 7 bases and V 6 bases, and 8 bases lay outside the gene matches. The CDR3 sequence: CASRPTGIGEKLFF. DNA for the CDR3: TGTGCCAGCAGACCGACAGGGATCGGTGAAAAACTGTTTTTT.

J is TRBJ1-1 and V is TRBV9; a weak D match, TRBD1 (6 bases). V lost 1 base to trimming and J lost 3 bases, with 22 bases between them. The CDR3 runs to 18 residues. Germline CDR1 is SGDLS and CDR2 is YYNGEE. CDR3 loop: CASSVISQQGSTYTEAFF. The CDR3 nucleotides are TGTGCCAGCAGCGTAATTAGCCAACAGGGTAGTACTTACACTGAAGCTTTCTTT.

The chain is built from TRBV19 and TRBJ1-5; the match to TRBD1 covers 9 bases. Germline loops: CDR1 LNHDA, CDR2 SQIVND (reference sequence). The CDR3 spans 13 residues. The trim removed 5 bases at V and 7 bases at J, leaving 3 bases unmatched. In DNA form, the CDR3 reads TGTGCCAGTAGTTTACAGGGGGCGCAGCCCCAGCATTTT. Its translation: CASSLQGAQPQHF. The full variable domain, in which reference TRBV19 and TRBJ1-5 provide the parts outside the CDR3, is DGGITQSPKYLFRKEGQNVTLSCEQNLNHDAMYWYRQDPGQGLRLIYYSQIVNDFQKGDIAEGYSVSREKKESFPLTVTSAQKNPTAFYLCASSLQGAQPQHFGDGTRLSIL.

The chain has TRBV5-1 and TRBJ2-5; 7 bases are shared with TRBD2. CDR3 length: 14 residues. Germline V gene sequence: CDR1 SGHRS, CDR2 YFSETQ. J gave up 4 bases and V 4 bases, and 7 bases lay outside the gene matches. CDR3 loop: CASSLWGGRETQYF. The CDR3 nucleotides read TGCGCCAGCAGCCTGTGGGGCGGGAGAGAGACCCAGTACTTC.

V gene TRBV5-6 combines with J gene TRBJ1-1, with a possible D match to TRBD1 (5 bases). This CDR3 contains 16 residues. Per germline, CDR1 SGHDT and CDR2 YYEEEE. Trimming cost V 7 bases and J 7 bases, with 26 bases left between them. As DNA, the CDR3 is TGTGCCAGCCAGGTCTCGGGCCTCGGGAGAACAGGTGAAGCTTTCTTT. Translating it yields CASQVSGLGRTGEAFF.

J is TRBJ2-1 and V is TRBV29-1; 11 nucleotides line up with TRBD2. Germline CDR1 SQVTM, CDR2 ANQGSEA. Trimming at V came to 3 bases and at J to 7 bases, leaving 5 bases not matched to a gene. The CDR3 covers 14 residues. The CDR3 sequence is CSVEGSGRANEQFF. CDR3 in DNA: TGCAGCGTTGAGGGTAGCGGGAGGGCTAATGAGCAGTTCTTC.

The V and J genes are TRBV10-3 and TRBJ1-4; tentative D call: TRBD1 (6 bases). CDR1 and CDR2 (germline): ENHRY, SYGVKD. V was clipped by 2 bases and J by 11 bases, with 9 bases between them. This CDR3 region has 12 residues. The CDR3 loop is CAISEPTGKLFF. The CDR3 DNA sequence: TGTGCCATCAGTGAGCCGACAGGTAAACTGTTTTTT.

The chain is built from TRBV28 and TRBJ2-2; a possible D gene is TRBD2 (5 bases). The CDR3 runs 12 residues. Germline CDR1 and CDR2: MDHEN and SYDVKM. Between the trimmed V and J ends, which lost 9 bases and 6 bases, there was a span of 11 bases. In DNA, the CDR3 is TGTGCCAGTGGACTTCGCTCCGGGGAGCTGTTTTTT. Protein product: CASGLRSGELFF.

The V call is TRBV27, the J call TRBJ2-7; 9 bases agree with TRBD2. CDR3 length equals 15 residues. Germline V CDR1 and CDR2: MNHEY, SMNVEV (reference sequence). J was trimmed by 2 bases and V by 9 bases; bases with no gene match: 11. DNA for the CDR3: TGTGCCAGTAACCTAGCGGCGGGAGGGCCCTACGAGCAGTACTTC. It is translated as CASNLAAGGPYEQYF.

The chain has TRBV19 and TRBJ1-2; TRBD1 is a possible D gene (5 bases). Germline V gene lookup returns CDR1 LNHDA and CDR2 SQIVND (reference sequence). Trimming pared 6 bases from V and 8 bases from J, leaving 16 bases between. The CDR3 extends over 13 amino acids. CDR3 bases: TGTGCCAGTAGCCAGGGACCCGGGAGAGGCTACACCTTC. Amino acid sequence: CASSQGPGRGYTF.

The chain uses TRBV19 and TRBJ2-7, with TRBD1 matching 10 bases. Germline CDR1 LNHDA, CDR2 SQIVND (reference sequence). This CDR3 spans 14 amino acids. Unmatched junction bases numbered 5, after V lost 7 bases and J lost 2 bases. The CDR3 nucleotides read TGTGCCAGTACGGAGGGGACAGGGGCCTACGAGCAGTACTTC. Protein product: CASTEGTGAYEQYF.